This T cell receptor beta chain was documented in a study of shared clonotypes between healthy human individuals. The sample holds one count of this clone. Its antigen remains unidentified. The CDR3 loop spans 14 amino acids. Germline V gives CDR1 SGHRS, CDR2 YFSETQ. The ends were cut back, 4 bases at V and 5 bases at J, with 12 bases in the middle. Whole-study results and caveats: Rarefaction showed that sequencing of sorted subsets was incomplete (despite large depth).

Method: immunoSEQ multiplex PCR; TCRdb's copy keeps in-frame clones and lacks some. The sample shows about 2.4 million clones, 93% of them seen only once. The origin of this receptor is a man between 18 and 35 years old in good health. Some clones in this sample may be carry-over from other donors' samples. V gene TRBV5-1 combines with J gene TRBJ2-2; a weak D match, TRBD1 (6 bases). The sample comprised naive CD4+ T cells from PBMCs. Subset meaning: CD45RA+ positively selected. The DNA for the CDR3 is TGCGCCAGCAGCATGCTAACAGGGACCGGGGAGCTGTTTTTT. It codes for CASSMLTGTGELFF.